The clone carrying this T cell receptor beta chain was counted between two and nine times. Antigen: not known. This entry belongs to a study of vaccination and CD4 T cells after COVID-19. Regarding time point: late sampling 161 to 241 days after vaccination in a few convalescent patients. Treatment of the sample: approximately nine-day PBMC culture with coronavirus spike peptide pools or control peptides (ViraFEST assay). Cultured CD4+ T-cell DNA underwent Oncomine TCR Beta short-read sequencing. MiXCR was run by TCRdb on the PCR reads, yielding one entry per CDR3 protein. The sample contains tens of thousands of distinct CDR3 sequences, 41% of which appear only once. The length of the CDR3 is 12 residues. Germline V gene data show CDR1 as LNHDA and CDR2 as SQIVND (reference sequence). Trimming cost V 9 bases and J 9 bases, with 15 bases left between them.

The sequence came from a human donor who had recovered from COVID-19. The genes are TRBV19 and TRBJ1-5; D is unresolved. Sequencing used CD4+ T cells from blood, cultured in vitro, obtained about 7 months after SARS-CoV-2 vaccination. CDR3 sequence reads: CASLVRRSPQHF. CDR3 sequence (DNA): TGTGCCAGCCTAGTTCGGAGGTCGCCCCAGCATTTT.